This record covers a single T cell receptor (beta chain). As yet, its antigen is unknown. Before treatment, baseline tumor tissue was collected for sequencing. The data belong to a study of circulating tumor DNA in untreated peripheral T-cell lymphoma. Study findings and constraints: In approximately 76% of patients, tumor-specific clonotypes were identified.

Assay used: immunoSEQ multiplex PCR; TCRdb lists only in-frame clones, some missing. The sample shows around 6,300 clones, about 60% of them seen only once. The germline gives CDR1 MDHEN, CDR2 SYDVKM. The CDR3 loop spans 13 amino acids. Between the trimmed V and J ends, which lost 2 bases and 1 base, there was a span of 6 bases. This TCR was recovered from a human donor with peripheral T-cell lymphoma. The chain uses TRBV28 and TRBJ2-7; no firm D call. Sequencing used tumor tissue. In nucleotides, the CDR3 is TGTGCCAGCAGTTTACTCATTTCCTACGAGCAGTACTTC. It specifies CASSLLISYEQYF.